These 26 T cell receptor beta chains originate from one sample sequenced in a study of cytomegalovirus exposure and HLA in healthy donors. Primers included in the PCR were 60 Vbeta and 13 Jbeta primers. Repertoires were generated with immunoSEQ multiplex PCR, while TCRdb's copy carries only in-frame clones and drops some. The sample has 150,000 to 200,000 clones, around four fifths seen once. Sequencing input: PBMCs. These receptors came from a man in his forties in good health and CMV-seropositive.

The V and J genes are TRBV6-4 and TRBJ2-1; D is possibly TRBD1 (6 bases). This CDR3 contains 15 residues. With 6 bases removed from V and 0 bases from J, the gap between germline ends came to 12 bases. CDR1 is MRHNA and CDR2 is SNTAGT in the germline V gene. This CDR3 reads CASRQQGSSYNEQFF. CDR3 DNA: TGTGCCAGCAGGCAACAGGGAAGCTCCTACAATGAGCAGTTCTTC.

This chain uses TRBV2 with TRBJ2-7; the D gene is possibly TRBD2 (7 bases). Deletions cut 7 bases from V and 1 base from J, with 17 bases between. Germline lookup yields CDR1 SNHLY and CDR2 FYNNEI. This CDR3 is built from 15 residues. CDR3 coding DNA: TGTGCCAGCAATACCAGGGGAGGGGGATCCTACGAGCAGTACTTC. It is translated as CASNTRGGGSYEQYF.

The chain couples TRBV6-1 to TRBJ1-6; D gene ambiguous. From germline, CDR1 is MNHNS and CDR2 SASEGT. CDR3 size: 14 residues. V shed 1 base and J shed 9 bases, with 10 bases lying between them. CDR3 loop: CASSEDSTISPLHF. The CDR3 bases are TGTGCCAGCAGTGAAGACAGTACAATTTCACCCCTCCACTTT.

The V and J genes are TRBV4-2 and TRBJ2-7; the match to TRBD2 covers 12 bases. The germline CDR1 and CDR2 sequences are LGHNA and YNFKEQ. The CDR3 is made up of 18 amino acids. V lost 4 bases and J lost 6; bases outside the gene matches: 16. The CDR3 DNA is TGTGCCAGCAGCCCAAGTGGGCGGACTAGCGGGGTTTTAGGCGAGCAGTACTTC. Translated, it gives CASSPSGRTSGVLGEQYF.

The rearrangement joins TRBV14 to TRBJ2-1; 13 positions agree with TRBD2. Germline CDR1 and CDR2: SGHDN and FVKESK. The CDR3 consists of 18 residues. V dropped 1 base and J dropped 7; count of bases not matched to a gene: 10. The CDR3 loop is CASSQVLRTSGRSNEQFF. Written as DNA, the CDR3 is TGTGCCAGCAGCCAAGTCTTGAGGACTAGCGGGAGATCAAATGAGCAGTTCTTC.

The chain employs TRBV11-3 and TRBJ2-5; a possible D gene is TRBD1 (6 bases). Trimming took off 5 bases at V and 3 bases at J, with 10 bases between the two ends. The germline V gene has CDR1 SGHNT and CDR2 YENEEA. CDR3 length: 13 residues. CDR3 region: CASSRTAEETQYF. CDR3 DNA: TGTGCCAGCAGCCGGACAGCGGAAGAGACCCAGTACTTC.

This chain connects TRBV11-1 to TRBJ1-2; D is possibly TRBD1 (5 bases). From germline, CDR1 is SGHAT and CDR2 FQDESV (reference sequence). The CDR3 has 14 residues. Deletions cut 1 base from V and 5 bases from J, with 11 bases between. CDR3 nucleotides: TGTGCCAGCAGCTTAGAAAGGGGTCGGTATGGCTACACCTTC. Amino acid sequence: CASSLERGRYGYTF.

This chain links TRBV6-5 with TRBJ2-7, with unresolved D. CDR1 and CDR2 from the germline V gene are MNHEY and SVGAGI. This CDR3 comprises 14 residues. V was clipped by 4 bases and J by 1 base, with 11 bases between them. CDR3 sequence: CASSFSPVSYEQYF. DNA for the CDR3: TGTGCCAGCAGTTTCTCACCGGTGTCCTACGAGCAGTACTTC.

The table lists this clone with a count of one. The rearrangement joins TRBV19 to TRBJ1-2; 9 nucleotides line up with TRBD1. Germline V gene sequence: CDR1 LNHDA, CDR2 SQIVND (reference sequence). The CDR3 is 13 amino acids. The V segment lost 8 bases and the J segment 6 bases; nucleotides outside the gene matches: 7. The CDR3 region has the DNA TGTGCCAGTGGATCCCGGGACAGGGATGGCTACACCTTC. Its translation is CASGSRDRDGYTF. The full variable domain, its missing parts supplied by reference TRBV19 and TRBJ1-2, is DGGITQSPKYLFRKEGQNVTLSCEQNLNHDAMYWYRQDPGQGLRLIYYSQIVNDFQKGDIAEGYSVSREKKESFPLTVTSAQKNPTAFYLCASGSRDRDGYTFGSGTRLTVV.

The CDR3: CASSYFGQGSGNTIYF. DNA of the CDR3: TGTGCCAGCAGTTACTTCGGACAGGGATCTGGAAACACCATATATTTT. This sequence joins TRBV6-5 and TRBJ1-3; 8 bases are shared with TRBD1. V gave up 1 base and J gave up 1 base; unmatched junction bases: 3. CDR1 MNHEY and CDR2 SVGAGI come from the germline V gene. The CDR3 covers 16 residues.

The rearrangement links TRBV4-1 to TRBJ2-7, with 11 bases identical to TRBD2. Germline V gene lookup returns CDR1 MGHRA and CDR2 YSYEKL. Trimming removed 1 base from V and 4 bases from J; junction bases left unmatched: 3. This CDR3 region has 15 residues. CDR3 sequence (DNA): TGCGCCAGCAGCCAAGCCGGGACTAGCGGATACGAGCAGTACTTC. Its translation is CASSQAGTSGYEQYF.

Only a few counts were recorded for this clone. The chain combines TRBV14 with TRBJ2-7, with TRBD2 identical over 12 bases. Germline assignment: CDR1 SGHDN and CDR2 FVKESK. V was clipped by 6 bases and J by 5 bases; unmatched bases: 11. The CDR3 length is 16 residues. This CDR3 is CASSRLAGVHGNEQYF. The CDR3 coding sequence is TGTGCCAGCAGTCGACTAGCGGGAGTCCACGGGAACGAGCAGTACTTC.

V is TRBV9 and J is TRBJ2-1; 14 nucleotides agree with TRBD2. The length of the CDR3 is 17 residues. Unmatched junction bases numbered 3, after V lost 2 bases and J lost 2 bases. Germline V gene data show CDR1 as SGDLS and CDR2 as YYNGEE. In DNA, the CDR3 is TGTGCCAGCAGCGTGGGACTAGCGGGAGCTACCTACAATGAGCAGTTCTTC. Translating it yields CASSVGLAGATYNEQFF. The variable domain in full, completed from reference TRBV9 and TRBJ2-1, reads DSGVTQTPKHLITATGQRVTLRCSPRSGDLSVYWYQQSLDQGLQFLIQYYNGEERAKGNILERFSAQQFPDLHSELNLSSLELGDSALYFCASSVGLAGATYNEQFFGPGTRLTVL.

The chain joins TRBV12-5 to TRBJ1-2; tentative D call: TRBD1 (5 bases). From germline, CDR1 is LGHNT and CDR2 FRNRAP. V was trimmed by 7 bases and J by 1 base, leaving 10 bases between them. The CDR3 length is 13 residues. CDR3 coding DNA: TGTGCTAGTGCCACAGACAGTAACTATGGCTACACCTTC. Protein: CASATDSNYGYTF.

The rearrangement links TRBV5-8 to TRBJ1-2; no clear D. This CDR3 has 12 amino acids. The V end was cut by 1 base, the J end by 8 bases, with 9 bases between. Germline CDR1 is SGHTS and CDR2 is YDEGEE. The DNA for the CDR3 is TGTGCCAGCAGCTTGATGTCGAGGGGCTACACCTTC. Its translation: CASSLMSRGYTF.

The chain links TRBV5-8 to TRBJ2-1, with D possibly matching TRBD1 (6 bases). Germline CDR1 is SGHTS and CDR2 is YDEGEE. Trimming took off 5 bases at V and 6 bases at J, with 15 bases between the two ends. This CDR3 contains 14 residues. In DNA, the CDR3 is TGTGCCAGCAGGGTCGCAGGGGTGGCCAATGAGCAGTTCTTC. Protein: CASRVAGVANEQFF.

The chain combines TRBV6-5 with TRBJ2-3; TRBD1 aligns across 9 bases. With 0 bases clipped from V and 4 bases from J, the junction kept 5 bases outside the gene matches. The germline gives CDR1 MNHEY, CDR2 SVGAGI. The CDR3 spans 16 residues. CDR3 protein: CASSYSLTGGPDTQYF. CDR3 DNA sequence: TGTGCCAGCAGTTACTCCTTGACAGGGGGGCCAGATACGCAGTATTTT.

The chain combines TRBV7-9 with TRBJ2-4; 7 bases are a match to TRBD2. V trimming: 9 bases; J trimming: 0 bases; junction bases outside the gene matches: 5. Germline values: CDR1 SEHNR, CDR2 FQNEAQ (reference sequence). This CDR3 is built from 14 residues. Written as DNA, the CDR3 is TGTGCCAGTTCTAGCGGCCTAGCCAAAAACATTCAGTACTTC. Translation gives CASSSGLAKNIQYF.

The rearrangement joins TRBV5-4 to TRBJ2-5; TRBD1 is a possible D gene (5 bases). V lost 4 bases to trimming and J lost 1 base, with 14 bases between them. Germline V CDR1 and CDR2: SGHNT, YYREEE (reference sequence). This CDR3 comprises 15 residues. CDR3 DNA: TGTGCCAGCAGCCCTCAGGGATCGGGCCAAGAGACCCAGTACTTC. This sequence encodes CASSPQGSGQETQYF.

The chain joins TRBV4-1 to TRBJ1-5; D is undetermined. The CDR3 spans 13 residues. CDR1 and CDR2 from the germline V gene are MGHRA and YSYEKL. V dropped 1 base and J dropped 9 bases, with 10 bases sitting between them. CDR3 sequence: CASSQGRQRPQHF. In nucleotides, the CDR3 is TGCGCCAGCAGCCAAGGAAGACAACGGCCCCAGCATTTT.

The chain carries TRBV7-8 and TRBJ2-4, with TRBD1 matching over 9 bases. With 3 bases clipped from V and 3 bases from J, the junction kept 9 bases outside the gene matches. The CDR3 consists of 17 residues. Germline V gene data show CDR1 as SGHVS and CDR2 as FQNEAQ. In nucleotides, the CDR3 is TGTGCCAGCAGCTTGTTTTATAGGGACAGGGACAAAAACATTCAGTACTTC. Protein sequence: CASSLFYRDRDKNIQYF.

CDR3 sequence (DNA): TGTGCCAGCAGCTGGACTAGCGGAAGGAACACCGGGGAGCTGTTTTTT. Its translation: CASSWTSGRNTGELFF. This sequence joins TRBV7-2 and TRBJ2-2; 10 positions match TRBD2. The CDR3 consists of 16 residues. Germline V gene sequence: CDR1 SGHTA, CDR2 FQGNSA. The V segment lost 4 bases and the J segment 1 base; nucleotides outside the gene matches: 3.

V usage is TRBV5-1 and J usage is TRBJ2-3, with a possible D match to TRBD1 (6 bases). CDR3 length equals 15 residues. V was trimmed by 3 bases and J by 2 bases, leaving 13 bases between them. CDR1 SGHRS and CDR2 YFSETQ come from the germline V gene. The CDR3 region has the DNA TGCGCCAGCAGCTCCGCAGGACAGTTCACAGATACGCAGTATTTT. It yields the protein CASSSAGQFTDTQYF.

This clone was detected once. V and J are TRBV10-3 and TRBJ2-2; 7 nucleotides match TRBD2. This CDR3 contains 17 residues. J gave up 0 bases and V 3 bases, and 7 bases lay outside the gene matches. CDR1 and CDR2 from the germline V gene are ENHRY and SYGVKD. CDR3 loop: CAISDDPGLTNTGELFF. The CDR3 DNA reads TGTGCCATCAGTGATGATCCGGGACTAACGAACACCGGGGAGCTGTTTTTT.

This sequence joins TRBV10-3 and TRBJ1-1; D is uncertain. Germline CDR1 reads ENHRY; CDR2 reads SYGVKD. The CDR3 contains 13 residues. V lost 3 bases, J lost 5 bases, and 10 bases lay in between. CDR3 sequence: CAISEGVRTEAFF. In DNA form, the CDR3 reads TGTGCCATCAGTGAAGGAGTTCGGACTGAAGCTTTCTTT.

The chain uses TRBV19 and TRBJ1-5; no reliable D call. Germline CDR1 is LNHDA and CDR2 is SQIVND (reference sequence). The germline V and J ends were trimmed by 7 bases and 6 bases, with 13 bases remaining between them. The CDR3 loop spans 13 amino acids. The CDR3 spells CASTPRERQPQHF. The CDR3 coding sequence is TGTGCCAGTACCCCCCGGGAGCGTCAGCCCCAGCATTTT.